The 20 T cell receptor beta chains below all came from one sample that was sequenced in a study of T cell repertoires in cytomegalovirus infection. These TCRs are of unknown antigen specificity. TCRdb redid the calling of the reads with MiXCR, one entry per CDR3 protein. The sample includes roughly 570,000 distinct CDR3 sequences, around 40% of them seen just once. The source was cultured PBMCs, collected from culture after CMV antigen stimulation. The origin of the receptors is a human donor in good health (CMV status not recorded). Some clones in this sample may be carry-over from other donors' samples.

The rearrangement uses TRBV7-2 and TRBJ2-3; 10 bases fit TRBD2. J gave up 3 bases and V 3 bases, and 6 bases lay outside the gene matches. CDR1 is SGHTA, CDR2 FQGNSA, per germline. This CDR3 comprises 16 residues. The CDR3 is CASSFYSGGETDTQYF. The CDR3 DNA follows: TGTGCCAGCAGCTTCTACAGCGGGGGGGAGACAGATACGCAGTATTTT. Supplemented by reference TRBV7-2 and TRBJ2-3, the full variable domain reads GAGVSQSPSNKVTEKGKDVELRCDPISGHTALYWYRQSLGQGLEFLIYFQGNSAPDKSGLPSDRFSAERTGGSVSTLTIQRTQQEDSAVYLCASSFYSGGETDTQYFGPGTRLTVL.

This chain connects TRBV7-2 to TRBJ2-2; no reliable D call. Per germline, CDR1 SGHTA and CDR2 FQGNSA. The germline V and J ends were trimmed by 1 base and 6 bases, with 6 bases remaining between them. The CDR3 extends over 13 amino acids. The chain's CDR3 is CASSLEGPGELFF. DNA of the CDR3: TGTGCCAGCAGCTTAGAGGGTCCCGGGGAGCTGTTTTTT.

V and J are TRBV5-6 and TRBJ2-3, with a tentative D call TRBD1 (5 bases). The length of the CDR3 is 16 residues. V lost 4 bases and J 0 bases, leaving 15 bases between the germline ends. Germline loops: CDR1 SGHDT, CDR2 YYEEEE. The CDR3 coding sequence is TGTGCCAGCAGCCCCTTACAGGTTTCTAGCACAGATACGCAGTATTTT. Translated: CASSPLQVSSTDTQYF.

This clonotype showed up just a few times. CDR3 coding DNA: TGTGCCAGCAGTCCTTCAGGGCTAAGCAATCAGCCCCAGCATTTT. It yields the protein CASSPSGLSNQPQHF. The chain carries TRBV6-1 and TRBJ1-5; the D gene is possibly TRBD1 (5 bases). The CDR3 contains 15 residues. V shed 5 bases and J shed 1 base, with 12 bases lying between them. Germline V gene data show CDR1 as MNHNS and CDR2 as SASEGT.

The chain combines TRBV7-2 with TRBJ2-1; perhaps TRBD2 as D (6 bases). The length of the CDR3 is 15 residues. The V end was cut by 3 bases, the J end by 4 bases, with 13 bases between. CDR1 is SGHTA and CDR2 is FQGNSA in the germline V gene. The CDR3 loop reads CASSFYGGSYNEQFF. CDR3 coding DNA: TGTGCCAGCAGCTTTTACGGGGGATCTTACAATGAGCAGTTCTTC. The full variable domain, completed using reference TRBV7-2 and TRBJ2-1, is GAGVSQSPSNKVTEKGKDVELRCDPISGHTALYWYRQSLGQGLEFLIYFQGNSAPDKSGLPSDRFSAERTGGSVSTLTIQRTQQEDSAVYLCASSFYGGSYNEQFFGPGTRLTVL.

This clonotype has a handful of counts. The J gene is TRBJ2-3, the V gene TRBV12-5, with D perhaps TRBD2 (6 bases). The CDR3 consists of 14 residues. V lost 7 bases, J lost 3 bases, and 14 bases lay in between. CDR1 is LGHNT, CDR2 FRNRAP, per germline. As DNA, the CDR3 is TGTGCTAGTGCTTTCCAGCGGGTGACAGATACGCAGTATTTT. This translates into CASAFQRVTDTQYF.

The chain carries TRBV7-2 and TRBJ2-5; weak D call: TRBD1 (6 bases). V lost 5 bases to trimming and J lost 11 bases, with 21 bases between them. The germline CDR1 and CDR2 sequences are SGHTA and FQGNSA. CDR3 length: 14 residues. The DNA for the CDR3 is TGTGCCAGCAGCCTCTACAGGGTCTCCCTTCGACAGTACTTC. Translated, it gives CASSLYRVSLRQYF.

The chain is built from TRBV7-9 and TRBJ2-3; tentative D call: TRBD2 (6 bases). From germline, CDR1 is SEHNR and CDR2 FQNEAQ (reference sequence). Trimming took off 5 bases at V and 2 bases at J, with 11 bases between the two ends. This CDR3 has 14 residues. The CDR3 DNA reads TGTGCCAGCAGCCAGGGACTCACCACAGATACGCAGTATTTT. It specifies CASSQGLTTDTQYF.

V is TRBV5-1 and J is TRBJ2-1; 8 nucleotides align to TRBD2. CDR1 and CDR2 from the germline V gene are SGHRS and YFSETQ. The CDR3 extends over 16 amino acids. V was pared by 0 bases and J by 8 bases, with 10 bases of the junction left unmatched. CDR3 sequence: CASSLVVAGGRDEQFF. CDR3 nucleotide sequence: TGCGCCAGCAGCTTGGTTGTGGCGGGAGGAAGGGATGAGCAGTTCTTC. Based on the CDR3 plus reference TRBV5-1 and TRBJ2-1, the full variable domain is KAGVTQTPRYLIKTRGQQVTLSCSPISGHRSVSWYQQTPGQGLQFLFEYFSETQRNKGNFPGRFSGRQFSNSRSEMNVSTLELGDSALYLCASSLVVAGGRDEQFFGPGTRLTVL.

This clonotype was counted a few times. This could be a read error, since a much larger clone is one nucleotide away. V is TRBV7-9 and J is TRBJ1-1; D possibly corresponds to TRBD1 (5 bases). CDR3 length equals 13 residues. In germline, CDR1 is SEHNR, CDR2 FQNEAQ (reference sequence). This CDR3 is CASSLSGNPEAFF. CDR3 DNA sequence: TGTGCCAGCAGCTTATCAGGGAACCCTGAAGCTTTCTTT.

This sequence joins TRBV7-6 and TRBJ2-5, with TRBD1 matching 9 bases. This CDR3 comprises 14 residues. Germline V lookup: CDR1 SGHVS, CDR2 FNYEAQ. V shed 2 bases, J shed 5 bases, and the junction held 3 bases outside the gene matches. CDR3 region: CASSLQQGAETQYF. The CDR3 coding sequence is TGTGCCAGCAGCTTACAACAGGGGGCTGAGACCCAGTACTTC.

This clonotype was recorded only once. This chain uses TRBV12-5 with TRBJ1-4; D is unresolved. The germline V gene has CDR1 LGHNT and CDR2 FRNRAP. This CDR3 spans 11 amino acids. CDR3 region: CAPEAPEKLFF. Here the CDR3 DNA reads TGTGCCCCTGAGGCCCCCGAAAAACTGTTTTTT.

V and J are TRBV28 and TRBJ2-7, with D possibly matching TRBD2 (5 bases). Per the germline V gene, CDR1 is MDHEN and CDR2 is SYDVKM. The CDR3 totals 15 residues. V was pared by 0 bases and J by 0 bases, with 9 bases between. CDR3 coding DNA: TGTGCCAGCAGTTTATGCATCGCGGGCTCCTACGAGCAGTACTTC. It yields the protein CASSLCIAGSYEQYF.

This clonotype was seen a single time. The chain couples TRBV7-8 to TRBJ2-7; 8 nucleotides align to TRBD2. The length of the CDR3 is 14 residues. Unmatched junction bases numbered 9, after V lost 5 bases and J lost 6 bases. Germline CDR1 is SGHVS and CDR2 is FQNEAQ. CDR3 region: CASSHSGAPAEQYF. The DNA for the CDR3 is TGTGCCAGCAGCCATAGCGGGGCCCCCGCCGAGCAGTACTTC. The variable domain in full, with the rest retrieved from reference TRBV7-8 and TRBJ2-7, is GAGVSQSPRYKVAKRGQDVALRCDPISGHVSLFWYQQALGQGPEFLTYFQNEAQLDKSGLPSDRFFAERPEGSVSTLKIQRTQQEDSAVYLCASSHSGAPAEQYFGPGTRLTVT.

The rearrangement joins TRBV10-3 to TRBJ1-2; TRBD1 might be the D (5 bases). The germline V gene encodes CDR1 ENHRY and CDR2 SYGVKD. This CDR3 comprises 13 residues. V dropped 4 bases and J dropped 4 bases, with 10 bases sitting between them. CDR3 in DNA: TGTGCCATCAGTGGGGAGGGGTTCTATGGCTACACCTTC. This gives the protein CAISGEGFYGYTF.

This clonotype was counted a few times. The chain couples TRBV12-3 or TRBV12-4 to TRBJ2-5, with D possibly TRBD2 on 5 matching bases. The CDR3 has 12 residues. V lost 9 bases, J lost 7 bases, and 15 bases lay in between. DNA of the CDR3: TGTGCCAGTAGGAGCGAGGGTAGGACCCAGTACTTC. It yields the protein CASRSEGRTQYF.

This chain connects TRBV6-6 to TRBJ2-7; 13 positions match TRBD2. Trimming at V came to 4 bases and at J to 4 bases, leaving 7 bases not matched to a gene. The CDR3 length is 16 residues. Germline V gene lookup returns CDR1 MNHNY and CDR2 SVGAGI (reference sequence). CDR3 nucleotides: TGTGCCAGCAGTTCCACGACTAGCGGGAGGAATTACGAGCAGTACTTC. Encoded protein: CASSSTTSGRNYEQYF.

This clonotype was detected only a few times. The chain recombines TRBV6-6 with TRBJ2-7; no clear D gene. Germline assignment: CDR1 MNHNY and CDR2 SVGAGI (reference sequence). CDR3 size: 13 residues. Trimming took off 3 bases at V and 3 bases at J, with 9 bases between the two ends. The CDR3: CASSYQTFYEQYF. CDR3 sequence (DNA): TGTGCCAGCAGTTATCAGACCTTCTACGAGCAGTACTTC.

The chain employs TRBV24-1 and TRBJ2-5; D is perhaps TRBD1 (5 bases). V dropped 7 bases and J dropped 1 base, with 12 bases sitting between them. The CDR3 spans 14 residues. Germline lookup yields CDR1 KGHDR and CDR2 SFDVKD. The chain's CDR3 is CATRRTYLQETQYF. Here the CDR3 DNA reads TGTGCCACCAGGAGGACATACCTCCAAGAGACCCAGTACTTC.

The chain combines TRBV14 with TRBJ2-5; no firm D call. This CDR3 spans 15 amino acids. Trimming took off 1 base at V and 1 base at J, with 10 bases between the two ends. Looked up from germline, CDR1 is SGHDN and CDR2 is FVKESK. The CDR3 sequence is CASSQVFGVQETQYF. CDR3 bases: TGTGCCAGCAGCCAAGTTTTTGGAGTCCAAGAGACCCAGTACTTC.